This TCR beta chain appears in the sequencing data of a study of shared clonotypes between healthy human individuals. Some clones are missing from TCRdb's copy, which holds only in-frame ones; the method was immunoSEQ multiplex PCR. The sample shows some 550,000 clones, 97% of them seen only once. J gave up 11 bases and V 5 bases, and 9 bases lay outside the gene matches. The CDR3 loop spans 13 amino acids. The germline V gene has CDR1 WNHNN and CDR2 SYGVQD (reference sequence). This chain connects TRBV10-1 to TRBJ1-1, with 9 bases lining up with TRBD1. The TCR originated in a woman aged 25 to 39 in good health. The sequencing sample was made of naive CD4+ T cells sorted from blood. The subset was: CD45RA+ positively selected. The CDR3 nucleotides read TGCGCCAGCAGTACCGGGACAGGGTCTGCGGCTTTCTTT. The encoded protein is CASSTGTGSAAFF.